These T cell receptor beta chains were read from a single sample in a study of shared clonotypes between healthy human individuals. Repertoires were generated with immunoSEQ multiplex PCR, while TCRdb's copy carries only in-frame clones and drops some. The sample includes 1,500,000 or so clones, approximately 96% seen only once; the top ten take roughly 1.2%. Sequencing was performed on naive CD4+ T cells sorted from blood. Receptor source: a man under 40 in good health. CDR3s include the opening cysteine and the closing phenylalanine or tryptophan. A D gene is named only where the DNA matches it firmly. The size field is filled for only some rows; it gives once, few, many or a size class.

D gene | clone size | CDR3 length | J gene | V gene | CDR3 protein | CDR3 DNA
NA | NA | 11 | TRBJ2-5 | TRBV20-1 | CSALPVETQYF | TGCAGTGCCCTCCCGGTGGAGACCCAGTACTTC
NA | NA | 14 | TRBJ1-2 | TRBV7-2 | CASSLVRGDYGYTF | TGTGCCAGCAGCTTAGTAAGAGGGGACTATGGCTACACCTTC
NA | NA | 15 | TRBJ2-1 | TRBV9 | CASSVAQGANNEQFF | TGTGCCAGCAGCGTAGCACAGGGAGCGAACAATGAGCAGTTCTTC
TRBD2 | NA | 21 | TRBJ2-5 | TRBV2 | CASKGWRQPGTSGISQETQYF | TGTGCCAGCAAGGGTTGGAGACAGCCTGGGACTAGCGGGATTTCCCAAGAGACCCAGTACTTC
NA | NA | 15 | TRBJ1-6 | TRBV10-1 | CASSDWSGSGSPLHF | TGCGCCAGCAGCGACTGGTCAGGCTCAGGTTCACCCCTCCACTTT
NA | NA | 14 | TRBJ2-3 | TRBV9 | CASSVEVATDTQYF | TGTGCCAGCAGCGTAGAGGTAGCAACAGATACGCAGTATTTT
NA | NA | 11 | TRBJ1-1 | TRBV30 | CAWSGRLEAFF | TGTGCCTGGAGTGGTCGGCTTGAAGCTTTCTTT
NA | NA | 13 | TRBJ1-4 | TRBV29-1 | CSVRGTSNEKLFF | TGCAGCGTTAGGGGGACATCTAATGAAAAACTGTTTTTT
TRBD1 | NA | 14 | TRBJ2-7 | TRBV18 | CASSGTGGLVEQYF | TGTGCCAGCTCAGGGACAGGGGGGTTAGTGGAGCAGTACTTC
NA | NA | 14 | TRBJ2-7 | TRBV2 | CASSKGPRTYEQYF | TGTGCCAGCAGTAAGGGGCCCCGGACCTACGAGCAGTACTTC
NA | NA | 14 | TRBJ2-5 | TRBV15 | CATSRDSLVDRGYF | TGTGCCACCAGCAGAGATTCCTTGGTAGACCGTGGGTACTTC
TRBD2 | NA | 17 | TRBJ2-2 | TRBV5-5 | CASSLGRGSGSPGELFF | TGTGCCAGCAGCTTGGGACGGGGGAGCGGGAGTCCCGGGGAGCTGTTTTTT
NA | NA | 12 | TRBJ2-4 | TRBV19 | CASSRVENIQYF | TGTGCCAGTTCCAGAGTTGAAAACATTCAGTACTTC
NA | NA | 14 | TRBJ2-1 | TRBV18 | CASSWGDTYNEQFF | TGTGCCAGCTCATGGGGGGATACCTACAATGAGCAGTTCTTC
NA | NA | 14 | TRBJ2-7 | TRBV11-2 | CASSLEGGIYEQYF | TGTGCCAGCAGCTTAGAGGGCGGGATTTACGAGCAGTACTTC
TRBD1 | NA | 16 | TRBJ1-5 | TRBV7-9 | CASSSIGQGVNQPQHF | TGTGCCAGCAGCTCTATCGGACAGGGAGTGAATCAGCCCCAGCATTTT
NA | NA | 15 | TRBJ2-1 | TRBV15 | CATSRGPSSYNEQFF | TGTGCCACCAGCAGAGGTCCGAGCTCCTACAATGAGCAGTTCTTC
TRBD2 | NA | 17 | TRBJ2-3 | TRBV5-4 | CASSADPSGGTTDTQYF | TGTGCCAGCAGCGCCGACCCTAGCGGAGGGACCACAGATACGCAGTATTTT
NA | once | 17 | TRBJ1-1 | TRBV5-6 | CASSWSGPTGGWGEAFF | TGTGCCAGCAGCTGGAGCGGGCCAACCGGGGGCTGGGGTGAAGCTTTCTTT
NA | NA | 14 | TRBJ2-1 | TRBV5-5 | CASSLRTQSGQQFF | TGTGCCAGCAGCTTGAGGACCCAGTCGGGTCAGCAGTTCTTC
TRBD1 | once | 16 | TRBJ1-1 | TRBV7-2 | CASSPDRGPLSTEAFF | TGTGCCAGCAGCCCCGACAGGGGGCCTCTTTCCACTGAAGCTTTCTTT
TRBD2 | NA | 18 | TRBJ2-1 | TRBV5-1 | CASSLGGLAGEGDNEQFF | TGCGCCAGCAGCTTGGGTGGTTTAGCGGGAGAGGGTGACAATGAGCAGTTCTTC
TRBD1 | NA | 13 | TRBJ2-5 | TRBV2 | CASTWTGEETQYF | TGTGCCAGCACCTGGACAGGGGAAGAGACCCAGTACTTC
NA | NA | 14 | TRBJ2-3 | TRBV28 | CASREGTSTDTQYF | TGTGCCAGCAGGGAGGGTACTAGCACAGATACGCAGTATTTT
NA | once | 13 | TRBJ2-2 | TRBV11-2 | CASSLNFFGELFF | TGTGCCAGCAGCTTAAACTTCTTCGGGGAGCTGTTTTTT
TRBD1 | NA | 14 | TRBJ2-7 | TRBV19 | CASSRTGSSYEQYF | TGTGCCAGTAGCCGGACAGGGAGCTCCTACGAGCAGTACTTC
NA | NA | 15 | TRBJ2-2 | TRBV9 | CASSPWGGATGELFF | TGTGCCAGCAGCCCCTGGGGGGGGGCGACCGGGGAGCTGTTTTTT
TRBD2 | NA | 16 | TRBJ2-3 | TRBV4-1 | CASSPMTSGSTDTQYF | TGCGCCAGCAGCCCGATGACTAGCGGGAGCACAGATACGCAGTATTTT
NA | NA | 15 | TRBJ1-5 | TRBV5-5 | CASSLADYSNQPQHF | TGTGCCAGCAGCTTGGCAGATTATAGCAATCAGCCCCAGCATTTT
TRBD2 | NA | 15 | TRBJ2-7 | TRBV7-7 | CASSPDASSGGEQYF | TGTGCTAGCAGCCCGGACGCCTCTTCGGGGGGCGAGCAGTACTTC
NA | NA | 12 | TRBJ2-2 | TRBV5-1 | CASSLPPGELFF | TGCGCCAGCAGCTTGCCACCCGGGGAGCTGTTTTTT
NA | NA | 16 | TRBJ2-7 | TRBV19 | CASSMPRRGSSYEQYF | TGTGCCAGTAGTATGCCCCGCCGGGGGAGCTCCTACGAGCAGTACTTC
NA | NA | 14 | TRBJ1-1 | TRBV7-2 | CASSLFSGNTEAFF | TGTGCCAGCAGCTTGTTTAGCGGGAACACTGAAGCTTTCTTT
TRBD2 | NA | 19 | TRBJ2-1 | TRBV5-1 | CASSLYGLAGLGGVNEQFF | TGCGCCAGCAGCTTGTACGGACTAGCGGGACTTGGCGGTGTGAATGAGCAGTTCTTC
TRBD2 | NA | 17 | TRBJ2-1 | TRBV7-8 | CASSSQAILAGVHEQFF | TGTGCCAGCAGCTCCCAAGCTATACTAGCGGGAGTACATGAGCAGTTCTTC
TRBD2 | NA | 15 | TRBJ2-5 | TRBV9 | CASSYGTSGQETQYF | TGTGCCAGCAGCTACGGGACTAGCGGACAAGAGACCCAGTACTTC
NA | NA | 14 | TRBJ1-2 | TRBV5-5 | CASSPRDAFFGYTF | TGTGCCAGCAGCCCCCGGGACGCTTTTTTTGGCTACACCTTC
TRBD2 | NA | 18 | TRBJ2-2 | TRBV5-1 | CASSLVPSGGANTGELFF | TGCGCCAGCAGCTTGGTTCCTAGCGGAGGCGCGAACACCGGGGAGCTGTTTTTT
NA | NA | 12 | TRBJ1-1 | TRBV2 | CASEGMNTEAFF | TGTGCCAGCGAGGGAATGAACACTGAAGCTTTCTTT
TRBD1 | NA | 18 | TRBJ1-1 | TRBV18 | CASSPEEFTGGLNTEAFF | TGTGCCAGCTCACCCGAGGAATTTACAGGGGGCCTGAACACTGAAGCTTTCTTT
TRBD1 | NA | 13 | TRBJ2-7 | TRBV6-5 | CASSHGTVYEQYF | TGTGCCAGCAGTCACGGGACAGTCTACGAGCAGTACTTC
NA | NA | 13 | TRBJ2-5 | TRBV7-2 | CASAAGPQETQYF | TGTGCCAGCGCCGCGGGACCCCAAGAGACCCAGTACTTC